The present entry profiles one T cell receptor beta chain with its context. Its antigen is as yet unknown. The sample comes from a study of CXCR3-negative and CXCR3-positive naive CD8 T cells. Researchers prepared the TRB cDNA libraries using 5' RACE with UMI labels. After re-calling the 5' RACE reads, TCRdb lists one entry per CDR3 protein, DNA absent. The listing contains over 100,000 distinct CDR3 sequences. The study's findings and limits: For the naive subsets, surface CD5 was similar, and TCR strength was inferred from TRB CDR3 properties. Naive CXCR3-negative cells resembled naive CXCR3-positive cells in TRBV-TRBJ usage; memory cells differed. When CXCR3-positive naive cells were set against CXCR3-negative naive cells, the former had more hydrophobic TRB CDR3s.

The specimen was naive CXCR3+ CD8+ T cells from blood. Subset meaning: CD45RO-CCR7+CD27+CD95- naive CD8+ T cells expressing CXCR3 (TNR3+). This receptor was identified in a human donor in good health. Some clones in this sample may be carry-over from other donors' samples.

CDR3 residues: CASSQENSDTQYF. The gene calls are TRBV4-2 and TRBJ2-3. This CDR3 has 13 amino acids. Germline loops: CDR1 LGHNA, CDR2 YNFKEQ.